This T cell receptor beta chain was identified in a study of blood T cell repertoires in COVID-19. Study background: The analysed material was cDNA or gDNA that came from T cells, B-cell-depleted T cells, or PBMCs.

Libraries were prepared by immunoSEQ multiplex PCR; TCRdb keeps only in-frame clonotypes and omits some of them. The sample records 190,000 or so clones, about 80% being singletons. This CDR3 has 15 residues. The germline gives CDR1 SGHTS, CDR2 YDEGEE. V dropped 6 bases and J dropped 5 bases, with 19 bases sitting between them. The V and J genes are TRBV5-8 and TRBJ2-3; D is unclear. The source of this sequence is a human donor with acute or convalescent COVID-19. The donor label of this sample is uncertain. The sample consisted of peripheral blood. The CDR3 sequence: CASTRGIRAGDTQYF. In DNA, the CDR3 is TGTGCCAGCACTCGCGGCATTCGAGCCGGAGATACGCAGTATTTT.